This T cell receptor beta chain comes out of a study of human T cells and chemical hapten exposure. Time point indicated: patch test 1, 2 weeks after DPC sensitization. The treatment: therapeutic diphenylcyclopropenone sensitization with weekly scalp DPC. Trimming took 4 bases from V and 5 from J, leaving 12 bases between them. Per germline, CDR1 KGHDR and CDR2 SFDVKD. The CDR3 length is 14 residues. TCRdb passed the RACE reads through MiXCR, listing each CDR3 protein once. The profile covers about 70,000 distinct CDR3 sequences, with around 10% appearing a single time and 3% to 4% taken by the ten largest.

This material consisted of whole blood, taken in connection with sensitization to the hapten diphenylcyclopropenone (DPC). The V call is TRBV24-1, the J call TRBJ2-3; D perhaps matches TRBD1 (6 bases). This clonotype was sampled from a woman aged 40 to 49 with alopecia areata. Some clones in this sample may be carry-over from other donors' samples. The CDR3 DNA reads TGTGCCACCAGTGACTACAGGGATGGAGATACGCAGTATTTT. This sequence encodes CATSDYRDGDTQYF.